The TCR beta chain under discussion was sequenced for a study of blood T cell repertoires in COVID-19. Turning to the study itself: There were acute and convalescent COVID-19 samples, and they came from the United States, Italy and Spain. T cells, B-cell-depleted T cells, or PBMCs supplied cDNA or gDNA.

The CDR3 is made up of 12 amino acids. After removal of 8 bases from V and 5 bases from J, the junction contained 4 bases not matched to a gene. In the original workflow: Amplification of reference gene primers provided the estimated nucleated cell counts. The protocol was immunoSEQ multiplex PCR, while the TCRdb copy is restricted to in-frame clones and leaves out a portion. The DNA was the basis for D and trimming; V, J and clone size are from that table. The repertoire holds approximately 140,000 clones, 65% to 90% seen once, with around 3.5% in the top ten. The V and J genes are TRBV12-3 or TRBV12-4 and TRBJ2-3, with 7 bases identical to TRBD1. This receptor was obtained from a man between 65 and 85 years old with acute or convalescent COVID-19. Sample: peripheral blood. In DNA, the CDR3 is TGTGCCAGCTTAGGGGGCCAAGATACGCAGTATTTT. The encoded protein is CASLGGQDTQYF.